The 12 T cell receptor beta chains below come from one sample, sequenced in a study of cytomegalovirus exposure and HLA in healthy donors. Amplification used 60 Vbeta primers and 13 Jbeta primers. Here immunoSEQ multiplex PCR was the method, and the copy in TCRdb shows in-frame clones only, minus some. The repertoire holds some 150,000 clones, with approximately 82% as singletons. Sequences were obtained from PBMCs. These receptors were obtained from a middle-aged woman in good health and CMV-seronegative.

The V and J genes are TRBV30 and TRBJ1-1; 7 positions agree with TRBD1. The V segment lost 0 bases and the J segment 4 bases; nucleotides outside the gene matches: 2. CDR1 GTSNPN and CDR2 SVGIG come from the germline V gene (reference sequence). The CDR3 spans 13 residues. Here the CDR3 DNA reads TGTGCCTGGAGTGTACAGGGGAGCACTGAAGCTTTCTTT. It translates to CAWSVQGSTEAFF.

As regards this clone: The same CDR3 also results from other DNA sequences found in this sample. The genes are TRBV7-3 and TRBJ2-3, with D maybe TRBD1 (5 bases). The CDR3 runs 13 residues. The germline gives CDR1 SGHTA, CDR2 FQGTGA. V was clipped by 5 bases and J by 6 bases, with 12 bases between them. The CDR3 bases are TGTGCCAGCAGCCTAGGCAGGGCTGATACGCAGTATTTT. Protein product: CASSLGRADTQYF.

The genes are TRBV7-2 and TRBJ1-2, with TRBD1 matching over 8 bases. CDR1 is SGHTA and CDR2 is FQGNSA in the germline V gene. CDR3 length: 13 residues. The junction had 0 bases not matched to a gene; V was cut back by 2 bases and J by 4 bases. CDR3 sequence (DNA): TGTGCCAGCAGCTTAACAGGGGGCTATGGCTACACCTTC. It yields the protein CASSLTGGYGYTF.

The V call is TRBV6-6, the J call TRBJ2-7; TRBD2 matches at 10 bases. CDR1 MNHNY and CDR2 SVGAGI come from the germline V gene (reference sequence). Trimming took 5 bases from V and 0 from J; bases not matched to a gene: 4. The CDR3 is 15 amino acids. CDR3 residues: CASSRTSGISYEQYF. CDR3 nucleotides: TGTGCCAGCAGTCGGACTAGCGGCATCTCCTACGAGCAGTACTTC.

J is TRBJ2-7 and V is TRBV28, with D tentatively TRBD2 (7 bases). CDR1 MDHEN and CDR2 SYDVKM come from the germline V gene. The CDR3 covers 13 residues. V was pared by 8 bases and J by 4 bases, with 15 bases between. DNA for the CDR3: TGTGCCAGCTGCTGGGGAGGGGGGTACGAGCAGTACTTC. Encoded protein: CASCWGGGYEQYF.

This clone was picked up a small number of times. The chain joins TRBV28 to TRBJ1-3; TRBD1 is a possible D gene (5 bases). The V and J ends lost 5 bases and 0 bases respectively, with 11 bases between them. Germline CDR1 MDHEN, CDR2 SYDVKM. This CDR3 is 15 amino acids long. This chain's CDR3 is CASSEVGLSGNTIYF. The CDR3 coding sequence is TGTGCCAGCAGTGAGGTGGGACTCTCTGGAAACACCATATATTTT. Based on the CDR3 plus reference TRBV28 and TRBJ1-3, the full variable domain is DVKVTQSSRYLVKRTGEKVFLECVQDMDHENMFWYRQDPGLGLRLIYFSYDVKMKEKGDIPEGYSVSREKKERFSLILESASTNQTSMYLCASSEVGLSGNTIYFGEGSWLTVV.

Worth noting for this clone: Mismatch with germline at one junction end may stem from a read error. The chain uses TRBV7-9 and TRBJ2-5; unclear D gene. Germline V gene lookup returns CDR1 SEHNR and CDR2 FQNEAQ (reference sequence). The CDR3 covers 11 residues. The CDR3 coding sequence is TGTTCCAGCAGCCACTCGGAGACCCAGTACTTC. It is translated as CSSSHSETQYF.

This clone has just one count. This chain links TRBV9 with TRBJ2-5, with TRBD2 matching over 8 bases. This CDR3 comprises 15 residues. Germline CDR1 SGDLS, CDR2 YYNGEE. With V trimmed by 0 bases and J by 6 bases, 7 bases remained unmatched. The CDR3 sequence is CASSVGPGGEKTQYF. The CDR3 nucleotides are TGTGCCAGCAGCGTAGGCCCCGGGGGGGAGAAGACCCAGTACTTC.

The chain employs TRBV11-2 and TRBJ1-2; D uncertain. Trimming removed 8 bases from V and 0 bases from J, with 10 bases in between. The CDR3 is made up of 13 amino acids. The V gene's germline CDR1 is SGHAT and CDR2 FQNNGV. The CDR3, as DNA: TGTGCCAGCGCCCGGAGAGCTAACTATGGCTACACCTTC. Translation gives CASARRANYGYTF.

V and J are TRBV4-1 and TRBJ1-2; D is unresolved. This CDR3 is 14 amino acids long. The germline V gene has CDR1 MGHRA and CDR2 YSYEKL. The V gene lost 1 base and the J gene lost 4 bases, with 10 bases spanning the gap. CDR3 residues: CASSQAGAGYGYTF. Written as DNA, the CDR3 is TGCGCCAGCAGCCAAGCCGGAGCGGGCTATGGCTACACCTTC.

The chain combines TRBV28 with TRBJ1-3; TRBD1 matches 7 bases. Germline CDR1 reads MDHEN; CDR2 reads SYDVKM. V gave up 6 bases and J gave up 0 bases; unmatched junction bases: 8. This CDR3 comprises 16 residues. Here the CDR3 reads CASRTTAGGSGNTIYF. CDR3 in DNA: TGTGCCAGCAGGACGACGGCAGGGGGCTCTGGAAACACCATATATTTT.

V gene TRBV11-1 combines with J gene TRBJ2-7, with D possibly TRBD2 on 6 matching bases. The germline V gene encodes CDR1 SGHAT and CDR2 FQDESV (reference sequence). CDR3 length equals 14 residues. Trimming removed 3 bases at V and 5 bases at J, with 14 bases between. This CDR3 reads CASSLGRTKNEQYF. DNA of the CDR3: TGTGCCAGCAGCTTGGGAAGGACTAAGAACGAGCAGTACTTC.